This TCR beta chain was identified in a study of shared clonotypes between healthy human individuals. The investigators split CD4+ cells into a CD45RA+ naive subset and a CD45RA-negative memory subset. TCRdb's copy holds only in-frame clones and misses some; the assay was immunoSEQ multiplex PCR. This table has 2.3 million or so clones, about 92% appearing once. The receptor was isolated from a man aged 18 to 30 in good health. Some clones in this sample may be carry-over from other donors' samples. The sequenced material came from naive CD4+ T cells from PBMCs. Subset meaning: CD45RA+ positively selected.

The CDR3 loop is CASSWTGTSDYEQYF. DNA of the CDR3: TGTGCCAGCTCGTGGACCGGGACTAGCGACTACGAGCAGTACTTC. The rearrangement links TRBV11-2 to TRBJ2-7; TRBD2 matches 10 bases. V lost 8 bases, J lost 3 bases, and 10 bases stayed unmatched. The germline V gene encodes CDR1 SGHAT and CDR2 FQNNGV. This CDR3 comprises 15 residues.